The present TCR beta chain was sequenced within a study of T cell repertoires in cytomegalovirus infection. Looking at the study overall: Evidence of both CMV infection and a matching HLA type came from public TCR beta signatures.

After removal of 6 bases from V and 1 base from J, the junction contained 8 bases not matched to a gene. The CDR3 is 15 amino acids. CDR1 is LGHDT, CDR2 YNNKEL, per germline (reference sequence). A few counts support this clonotype. As yet, its antigen is unknown. In TCRdb, the reads were re-called with MiXCR into one record per CDR3 protein. The sample shows around 140,000 distinct CDR3 sequences, about 6% of them seen only once. Findings and caveats of the study: There were carriers of CMV plus the relevant HLA, and cumulative public TCR beta family frequency identified them. Clonotype analysis showed dominance of the ex vivo response by HLA-C-restricted CMV-specific TCR beta clonotypes.

This sequence was found in a human donor in good health (CMV status not recorded). Some clones in this sample may be carry-over from other donors' samples. The chain has TRBV3-1 and TRBJ2-7; 8 bases align to TRBD1. The sequenced material came from PBMCs. CDR3 in DNA: TGTGCCAGCAGTCCCGGACAGGGTACGTCCTACGAGCAGTACTTC. Amino acid sequence: CASSPGQGTSYEQYF.